This paragraph reports one TCR beta chain. Its antigen is not known. This entry is derived from a study of T cells in localized non-small cell lung cancer. Study-level results: Within adjacent lung there appeared a median 57 of the top 100 tumor clones. One tumor region alone was sequenced, and heterogeneity therefore remains possible. Peak T cell clonality was found in uninvolved adjacent lung, exceeding tumor.

The CDR3 is 12 residues long. With 10 bases removed from V and 3 bases from J, the gap between germline ends came to 12 bases. Germline loops: CDR1 SNHLY, CDR2 FYNNEI. Repertoires were generated with immunoSEQ multiplex PCR, while TCRdb's copy carries only in-frame clones and drops some. The sample contains over 10,000 clones, over 65% of which appear only once. The rearrangement joins TRBV2 to TRBJ1-1; maybe TRBD1 (5 bases). The TCR sequence derives from a male donor aged 60 or over with stage I squamous cell lung carcinoma. Specimen: peripheral blood, collected before any cancer treatment. The DNA for the CDR3 is TGTGCCAATAGGGGAGGGGACACTGAAGCTTTCTTT. This encodes CANRGGDTEAFF.